The 10 T cell receptor beta chains presented below share a single source sample, sequenced in a study of human T cells and chemical hapten exposure. TCRdb itself ran the RACE reads through MiXCR, one entry per CDR3 protein. The sample records 150,000 to 200,000 distinct CDR3 sequences, more than 25% being singletons. Time point in this sample: pre-sensitization, week 0. The treatment was: therapeutic diphenylcyclopropenone sensitization with weekly scalp DPC. This specimen consisted of whole blood, obtained in connection with sensitization to the hapten diphenylcyclopropenone (DPC). The receptors shown here come from a woman aged 25 to 45 with alopecia areata. Some clones in this sample may be carry-over from other donors' samples.

This clonotype was counted only a few times. The chain recombines TRBV29-1 with TRBJ1-2; the match to TRBD1 covers 12 bases. V was pared by 7 bases and J by 4 bases, with 10 bases of the junction left unmatched. This CDR3 contains 15 residues. The germline gives CDR1 SQVTM, CDR2 ANQGSEA. CDR3 nucleotides: TGCAGCGCAACCAGAGGGACAGGGGGCATCTATGGCTACACCTTC. Protein sequence: CSATRGTGGIYGYTF.

The chain couples TRBV20-1 to TRBJ2-5; 11 bases are a match to TRBD2. Germline V gives CDR1 DFQATT, CDR2 SNEGSKA (reference sequence). This CDR3 spans 15 amino acids. The ends lost 6 bases at V and 5 bases at J; junction bases unmatched: 11. The CDR3 DNA sequence: TGCAGTGCCGTCAGCCCGACTAGCGGGATCGAGACCCAGTACTTC. This codes for CSAVSPTSGIETQYF.

The gene calls are TRBV3-1 and TRBJ2-1, with TRBD2 matching over 12 bases. CDR1 is LGHDT, CDR2 YNNKEL, per germline (reference sequence). CDR3 length equals 14 residues. The junction had 12 bases not matched to a gene; V was cut back by 7 bases and J by 14 bases. CDR3 coding DNA: TGTGCCAGCATGACTAGCGGGAGTCAATTCCGTAAGTTCTTC. Protein sequence: CASMTSGSQFRKFF.

The V call is TRBV18, the J call TRBJ2-3; TRBD2 matches at 10 bases. J gave up 4 bases and V 5 bases, and 9 bases lay outside the gene matches. CDR1 and CDR2 from the germline V gene are KGHSH and LQKENI. The CDR3 covers 16 residues. For the CDR3, the DNA is TGTGCCAGCTCAGCGGGGACTAGCGTATTCGCAGATACGCAGTATTTT. Residues: CASSAGTSVFADTQYF.

This clonotype showed up just a few times. The chain is built from TRBV29-1 and TRBJ1-3, with unresolved D. The germline gives CDR1 SQVTM, CDR2 ANQGSEA. V lost 6 bases and J 2 bases, leaving 8 bases between the germline ends. This CDR3 is 12 amino acids long. The CDR3 nucleotides read TGCAGCGTCCTCACCACTGGAAACACCATATATTTT. It translates to CSVLTTGNTIYF.

The rearrangement uses TRBV5-1 and TRBJ2-4; possible D gene TRBD2, 6 bases. Trimming took 2 bases from V and 7 from J, leaving 13 bases between them. The CDR3 spans 14 residues. Germline V gene sequence: CDR1 SGHRS, CDR2 YFSETQ. CDR3 sequence reads: CASSLGGASNIQYF. The DNA for the CDR3 is TGCGCCAGCAGCTTAGGAGGGGCGAGTAACATTCAGTACTTC.

This clonotype was detected only a few times. The CDR3 region is CASSSTGQATDTQYF. The DNA for the CDR3 is TGTGCCAGCAGTTCCACGGGACAGGCCACAGATACGCAGTATTTT. The chain carries TRBV6-2 or TRBV6-3 and TRBJ2-3; 8 bases are a match to TRBD1. With 4 bases clipped from V and 2 bases from J, the junction kept 5 bases outside the gene matches. The CDR3 runs 15 residues. Germline V gene sequence: CDR1 MNHEY, CDR2 SVGEGT.

The chain joins TRBV25-1 to TRBJ2-1; no clear D gene. V dropped 3 bases and J dropped 5 bases, with 8 bases sitting between them. This CDR3 has 13 residues. Per germline, CDR1 MGHDK and CDR2 SYGVNS. This chain's CDR3 is CASSEGRDNEQFF. DNA for the CDR3: TGTGCCAGCAGTGAGGGTAGAGACAATGAGCAGTTCTTC.

This clonotype was observed a few times. This chain links TRBV29-1 with TRBJ1-1; 11 bases fit TRBD1. From germline, CDR1 is SQVTM and CDR2 ANQGSEA. Trimming at V came to 8 bases and at J to 6 bases, leaving 5 bases not matched to a gene. This CDR3 is 12 amino acids long. Written as DNA, the CDR3 is TGCAGCCGCCGGGGACAGGGGGCTGAAGCTTTCTTT. Its protein product is CSRRGQGAEAFF.

This chain connects TRBV20-1 to TRBJ2-1, with a tentative D call TRBD2 (5 bases). The CDR3 is 11 amino acids. The V end was cut by 6 bases, the J end by 10 bases, with 13 bases between. CDR1 is DFQATT, CDR2 SNEGSKA, per germline (reference sequence). The CDR3 is CSAQSGREQFF. The CDR3 nucleotides are TGCAGTGCCCAGAGCGGCCGCGAGCAGTTCTTC.